One sample yielded the 25 T cell receptor beta chains listed below, sequenced in a study of shared T cell receptors in the human thymus. Using immunoSEQ multiplex PCR, the repertoire was profiled, and TCRdb retains in-frame clones only, with some absent. This sample yields approximately 730,000 clones, of which approximately 85% are seen a single time; about 0.011% belongs to the top ten. The same data also contributed to another study, on human thymus T cells.

The source material was thymocytes. The source is a girl less than two years old with a congenital heart defect.

V and J are TRBV5-1 and TRBJ2-1; 8 positions agree with TRBD2. Trimming took 3 bases from V and 8 from J; bases not matched to a gene: 7. The CDR3 loop spans 14 amino acids. Germline assignment: CDR1 SGHRS and CDR2 YFSETQ. In DNA form, the CDR3 reads TGCGCCAGCAGCTCGGGTAGCGGGGTCGATGAGCAGTTCTTC. Protein product: CASSSGSGVDEQFF.

The V gene is TRBV12-1, the J gene TRBJ2-5; the table's D call TRBD1 went unverified against the DNA. TRBV12-1 is marked as a pseudogene. This CDR3 is built from 14 residues. CDR3 nucleotides: TGTGCCAGCAGCTTTGAACAGGGGAAAGAGACCCAGTACTTC. It specifies CASSFEQGKETQYF.

About this clone: One junction end disagrees with the germline gene, perhaps due to a read error. The same CDR3 is also encoded by other DNA sequences in this sample. This chain links TRBV10-1 with TRBJ1-6, with D perhaps matching TRBD1 (5 bases). The CDR3 consists of 13 residues. CDR1 WNHNN and CDR2 SYGVQD come from the germline V gene (reference sequence). The CDR3 DNA follows: TGCGCCAGCAGTGGGGGGGATAATTCCCCCCTCCACTTT. Protein sequence: CASSGGDNSPLHF.

This sequence joins TRBV5-1 and TRBJ1-2; tentative D call: TRBD1 (6 bases). The V gene's germline CDR1 is SGHRS and CDR2 YFSETQ. V lost 4 bases and J 0 bases, leaving 13 bases between the germline ends. This CDR3 contains 15 residues. CDR3 region: CASSPRTVPNYGYTF. CDR3 DNA: TGCGCCAGCAGCCCCAGGACAGTCCCTAACTATGGCTACACCTTC.

The chain joins TRBV5-6 to TRBJ1-1; 8 bases match TRBD1. Germline V gives CDR1 SGHDT, CDR2 YYEEEE. The CDR3 extends over 15 amino acids. V lost 5 bases, J lost 2 bases, and 8 bases stayed unmatched. The CDR3 protein is CASRARGLQNTEAFF. The CDR3 bases are TGTGCCAGCAGGGCCAGGGGGCTTCAAAACACTGAAGCTTTCTTT.

The J gene is TRBJ1-5, the V gene TRBV6-6; D is unclear. CDR1 and CDR2 from the germline V gene are MNHNY and SVGAGI (reference sequence). CDR3 length: 15 residues. V dropped 0 bases and J dropped 0 bases, with 6 bases sitting between them. CDR3 nucleotides: TGTGCCAGCAGTTACTCGGAGGTTAGCAATCAGCCCCAGCATTTT. Encoded protein: CASSYSEVSNQPQHF.

V and J are TRBV6-4 and TRBJ1-6, with 8 bases aligning to TRBD1. The CDR3 runs 16 residues. Germline V gene sequence: CDR1 MRHNA, CDR2 SNTAGT. J was trimmed by 10 bases and V by 3 bases; bases with no gene match: 11. The CDR3 loop reads CASSEGARGRGSPLHF. The CDR3 DNA reads as TGTGCCAGCAGTGAGGGGGCCAGGGGGCGAGGATCACCCCTCCACTTT.

The CDR3 DNA reads as TGTGCCAGTAGTCGGCGACAGGGTCTTAACTATGGCTACACCTTC. Translating it yields CASSRRQGLNYGYTF. The V call is TRBV19, the J call TRBJ1-2, with 7 bases matching TRBD1. The CDR3 is made up of 15 amino acids. Germline V lookup: CDR1 LNHDA, CDR2 SQIVND (reference sequence). J was trimmed by 1 base and V by 5 bases; bases with no gene match: 7.

In its sample, this clone was seen once. The V and J genes are TRBV2 and TRBJ2-1; 8 bases fit TRBD1. This CDR3 has 18 amino acids. Germline V lookup: CDR1 SNHLY, CDR2 FYNNEI. Losses at the gene ends were 2 bases for V and 2 bases for J; bases not matched to a gene: 11. As DNA, the CDR3 is TGTGCCAGCAGTGAACAGGGGGCCCAACGTTACACCTACAATGAGCAGTTCTTC. It specifies CASSEQGAQRYTYNEQFF.

The chain couples TRBV28 to TRBJ2-5; TRBD2 is a possible D gene (5 bases). From germline, CDR1 is MDHEN and CDR2 SYDVKM. This CDR3 has 11 amino acids. Between the trimmed V and J ends, which lost 2 bases and 9 bases, there was a span of 7 bases. The DNA of the CDR3 is TGTGCCAGCAGTTTACCCGGGGCCCAGTACTTC. This sequence encodes CASSLPGAQYF.

This sequence joins TRBV4-1 and TRBJ1-5; 10 positions agree with TRBD1. V shed 0 bases and J 5 bases; nucleotides not matched to a gene: 13. CDR3 length equals 19 residues. Germline CDR1 is MGHRA and CDR2 is YSYEKL. The CDR3 DNA follows: TGCGCCAGCAGCCAAGAAGCGCGGGACAGGGGAGGAGGATATCAGCCCCAGCATTTT. Amino acids: CASSQEARDRGGGYQPQHF.

The genes are TRBV11-2 and TRBJ1-1; a weak D match, TRBD1 (6 bases). Germline-derived CDR1 and CDR2 are SGHAT and FQNNGV. The length of the CDR3 is 15 residues. Trimming took 5 bases from V and 4 from J, leaving 17 bases between them. The CDR3 spells CASSLRQEVGTEAFF. Here the CDR3 DNA reads TGTGCCAGCAGCCTCCGACAGGAGGTAGGCACTGAAGCTTTCTTT.

This clone was observed a single time. The chain combines TRBV7-2 with TRBJ2-7, with D tentatively TRBD1 (6 bases). V dropped 7 bases and J dropped 2 bases, with 15 bases sitting between them. Germline CDR1 is SGHTA and CDR2 is FQGNSA. This CDR3 contains 14 residues. DNA of the CDR3: TGTGCCAGCACCTGGACAGCTACAACCTACGAGCAGTACTTC. Amino acids: CASTWTATTYEQYF.

This rearrangement joins TRBV28 to TRBJ2-3, with 7 bases identical to TRBD2. Germline V gene sequence: CDR1 MDHEN, CDR2 SYDVKM. The junction had 18 bases not matched to a gene; V was cut back by 2 bases and J by 1 base. This CDR3 spans 20 amino acids. CDR3 DNA: TGTGCCAGCAGTTTACAAGGCTCGGGGTCAGCGGGGCGACGCACAGATACGCAGTATTTT. Translation: CASSLQGSGSAGRRTDTQYF.

V is TRBV2 and J is TRBJ2-6; D might be TRBD2 (5 bases). CDR1 is SNHLY, CDR2 FYNNEI, per germline. Trimming cost V 3 bases and J 0 bases, with 9 bases left between them. The CDR3 has 16 amino acids. Written as DNA, the CDR3 is TGTGCCAGCAGTGACGTGGGGAGCTCTGGGGCCAACGTCCTGACTTTC. Amino acids: CASSDVGSSGANVLTF.

This clone was seen more than once but under ten times. The chain carries TRBV6-6 and TRBJ1-3; D is possibly TRBD1 (6 bases). Germline CDR1 and CDR2: MNHNY and SVGAGI (reference sequence). This CDR3 has 16 residues. V dropped 6 bases and J dropped 0 bases, with 15 bases sitting between them. CDR3 residues: CASSDGQSCSGNTIYF. The CDR3 region has the DNA TGTGCCAGCAGCGACGGACAGTCCTGCTCTGGAAACACCATATATTTT.

The chain couples TRBV7-6 to TRBJ2-7, with D perhaps TRBD1 (6 bases). The CDR3 has 13 amino acids. Trimming pared 1 base from V and 6 bases from J, leaving 10 bases between. Germline assignment: CDR1 SGHVS and CDR2 FNYEAQ. The chain's CDR3 is CASSLDRAGEQYF. The CDR3 region has the DNA TGTGCCAGCAGCTTAGACAGGGCGGGCGAGCAGTACTTC.

The sample holds a few counts of this clone. The V call is TRBV27, the J call TRBJ2-1, with 14 bases that match TRBD2. V dropped 6 bases and J dropped 8; count of bases not matched to a gene: 6. This CDR3 contains 15 residues. Germline V gene sequence: CDR1 MNHEY, CDR2 SMNVEV (reference sequence). The CDR3 region is CASSAGLAGADEQFF. DNA for the CDR3: TGTGCCAGCAGCGCGGGACTAGCGGGGGCCGATGAGCAGTTCTTC.

The chain combines TRBV27 with TRBJ1-2; tentatively, D is TRBD1 (5 bases). CDR3 size: 15 residues. Germline V lookup: CDR1 MNHEY, CDR2 SMNVEV (reference sequence). V lost 3 bases and J 5 bases, leaving 16 bases between the germline ends. Here the CDR3 reads CASSLVAGAEYGYTF. DNA for the CDR3: TGTGCCAGCAGTTTGGTGGCTGGGGCGGAGTATGGCTACACCTTC.

The table lists this clone with a few counts. The rearrangement uses TRBV5-4 and TRBJ1-1, with D uncertain. V dropped 1 base and J dropped 6 bases, with 16 bases sitting between them. This CDR3 is 15 amino acids long. Per germline, CDR1 SGHNT and CDR2 YYREEE (reference sequence). The CDR3 bases are TGTGCCAGCAGCTTGACCGGGGAGGCCGAGGCTGAAGCTTTCTTT. Protein product: CASSLTGEAEAEAFF.

V is TRBV28 and J is TRBJ1-5; 10 nucleotides agree with TRBD1. After removal of 2 bases from V and 7 bases from J, the junction contained 17 bases not matched to a gene. Germline-derived CDR1 and CDR2 are MDHEN and SYDVKM. The CDR3 runs 19 residues. CDR3 sequence (DNA): TGTGCCAGCAGTTTAAGGCCGACAGGGGGCGCGAAATTTGGACAGCCCCAGCATTTT. The encoded protein is CASSLRPTGGAKFGQPQHF.

The chain combines TRBV25-1 with TRBJ2-1; 9 bases map to TRBD1. V trimming: 6 bases; J trimming: 8 bases; junction bases outside the gene matches: 11. The CDR3 is made up of 15 amino acids. Germline V gives CDR1 MGHDK, CDR2 SYGVNS. CDR3 sequence: CASRDLRDRAHEQFF. CDR3 sequence (DNA): TGTGCCAGCAGGGACCTCCGGGACAGGGCCCATGAGCAGTTCTTC.

CDR3 residues: CASSFYLSPYEQYF. The CDR3 nucleotides are TGTGCCAGCAGTTTTTATCTGTCCCCCTACGAGCAGTACTTC. This chain joins TRBV28 and TRBJ2-7; D remains unclear. The V end lost 3 bases, the J end lost 2 bases, and 11 bases lay between the germline ends. This CDR3 has 14 residues. CDR1 MDHEN and CDR2 SYDVKM come from the germline V gene.

This chain connects TRBV2 to TRBJ1-1; D possibly corresponds to TRBD1 (5 bases). Germline V gene data show CDR1 as SNHLY and CDR2 as FYNNEI. The V and J ends lost 5 bases and 3 bases respectively, with 19 bases between them. CDR3 length: 16 residues. The DNA for the CDR3 is TGTGCCAGCAGTACAAGCCGCGCAGGGAGGGACACTGAAGCTTTCTTT. Translating gives CASSTSRAGRDTEAFF.

This chain uses TRBV4-1 with TRBJ2-1; 7 nucleotides align to TRBD1. Germline lookup yields CDR1 MGHRA and CDR2 YSYEKL. Trimming cost V 2 bases and J 0 bases; bases outside gene matches: 16. The CDR3 consists of 20 residues. CDR3 DNA sequence: TGCGCCAGCAGCCAAAGATCGACAGGGAGAAAAGAAAGCTCCTACAATGAGCAGTTCTTC. Its translation is CASSQRSTGRKESSYNEQFF.